The text below deals with one T cell receptor (beta chain). Looked up from germline, CDR1 is LGHNA and CDR2 is YSLEER. V lost 0 bases, J lost 8 bases, and 4 bases stayed unmatched. The CDR3 runs 16 residues. This record belongs to a study of blood T cell repertoires in COVID-19. Per the study methods: How many nucleated cells were present was estimated from reference gene primer amplification. Assay: immunoSEQ multiplex PCR; the TCRdb copy retains only in-frame clones and omits some. The V and J calls and the clone size are those of that table, but D and trimming were determined from the DNA. Here the sample spans about 97,000 clones, 70% to 90% being singletons.

The chain uses TRBV4-3 and TRBJ1-6; 10 bases fit TRBD1. This receptor was taken from a human donor in a cohort sampled during active COVID-19. The sample consisted of peripheral blood. The CDR3 coding sequence is TGCGCCAGCAGCCAAGATCGGACAGGGGGGGATTCACCCCTCCACTTT. Amino acids: CASSQDRTGGDSPLHF.